This entry lists 27 T cell receptor beta chains sequenced from one sample in a study of CD8 T cells in Susac syndrome. Reverse transcription of about 0.5 to 1 ug RNA was carried out with random hexamers. TCRdb analysed the immunoSEQ multiplex PCR reads with MiXCR anew, one entry per CDR3 protein. The sample holds some 120,000 distinct CDR3 sequences, just over 90% seen once. The source material was CD8+ T cells from PBMCs. The receptors were gathered from a human donor with multiple sclerosis.

The rearrangement joins TRBV2 to TRBJ2-6; D not certain. There are 15 residues in the CDR3. The germline gives CDR1 SNHLY, CDR2 FYNNEI. With 6 bases removed from V and 0 bases from J, the gap between germline ends came to 9 bases. The CDR3 region is CASRSTSSGANVLTF. For the CDR3, the DNA is TGTGCCAGCAGGTCGACCTCCTCTGGGGCCAACGTCCTGACTTTC.

The rearrangement links TRBV2 to TRBJ2-2; 13 bases fit TRBD2. CDR1 SNHLY and CDR2 FYNNEI come from the germline V gene. V shed 4 bases and J 0 bases; nucleotides not matched to a gene: 5. This CDR3 region has 18 residues. CDR3: CASSVGLAGPPNTGELFF. The CDR3 nucleotides read TGTGCCAGCAGTGTGGGACTAGCGGGACCCCCGAACACCGGGGAGCTGTTTTTT.

The genes are TRBV27 and TRBJ2-7; 9 nucleotides agree with TRBD1. CDR1 and CDR2 from the germline V gene are MNHEY and SMNVEV (reference sequence). The CDR3 has 12 residues. Trimming cost V 7 bases and J 4 bases; bases outside gene matches: 2. For the CDR3, the DNA is TGTGCCAGCATGGGACAGGGATACGAGCAGTACTTC. Protein: CASMGQGYEQYF.

The genes are TRBV7-8 and TRBJ2-7; D gene unclear. The V gene's germline CDR1 is SGHVS and CDR2 FQNEAQ. The CDR3 spans 15 residues. V shed 4 bases and J shed 6 bases, with 19 bases lying between them. In DNA, the CDR3 is TGTGCCAGCAGCTCTTATCTAGGCTTTCTCACCGAGCAGTACGTC. It encodes CASSSYLGFLTEQYV.

The rearrangement uses TRBV9 and TRBJ2-2; D unresolved. Looked up from germline, CDR1 is SGDLS and CDR2 is YYNGEE. V shed 10 bases and J shed 2 bases, with 9 bases lying between them. The length of the CDR3 is 12 residues. The DNA of the CDR3 is TGTGCCTCCGGGCAAAACACCGGGGAGCTGTTTTTT. It translates to CASGQNTGELFF.

The rearrangement links TRBV12-3 or TRBV12-4 to TRBJ2-7, with a possible D match to TRBD2 (6 bases). This CDR3 has 16 residues. V was cut by 8 bases and J by 0 bases, with 20 bases left in between. In DNA, the CDR3 is TGTGCCAGCTATTCCCTTGGGGGGAAAAGCTCCTACGAGCAGTACTTC. Translated, it gives CASYSLGGKSSYEQYF.

The CDR3 DNA reads as TGTGCCAGCAGCTTGGTTTTGAACACTGAAGCTTTCTTT. As protein: CASSLVLNTEAFF. This chain links TRBV5-6 with TRBJ1-1; D remains unclear. CDR1 and CDR2 from the germline V gene are SGHDT and YYEEEE. The V end was cut by 0 bases, the J end by 0 bases, with 3 bases between. This CDR3 is 13 amino acids long. Full variable domain (outside the CDR3, taken from reference TRBV5-6 and TRBJ1-1): DAGVTQSPTHLIKTRGQQVTLRCSPKSGHDTVSWYQQALGQGPQFIFQYYEEEERQRGNFPDRFSGHQFPNYSSELNVNALLLGDSALYLCASSLVLNTEAFFGQGTRLTVV.

This clonotype was detected only once. The CDR3: CAISEGDRGRYSNQPQHF. The CDR3 region has the DNA TGTGCCATCAGTGAAGGTGACAGGGGCCGGTATAGCAATCAGCCCCAGCATTTT. V is TRBV10-3 and J is TRBJ1-5, with 8 nucleotides matching TRBD1. Trimming at V came to 3 bases and at J to 0 bases, leaving 10 bases not matched to a gene. CDR1 and CDR2 from the germline V gene are ENHRY and SYGVKD. This CDR3 is 18 amino acids long.

V and J are TRBV19 and TRBJ1-6; TRBD1 might be the D (5 bases). V was trimmed by 6 bases and J by 0 bases, leaving 9 bases between them. The CDR3 totals 15 residues. Germline loops: CDR1 LNHDA, CDR2 SQIVND (reference sequence). The CDR3 protein is CASRDTSSYNSPLHF. CDR3 coding DNA: TGTGCCAGTAGGGACACGAGCTCCTATAATTCACCCCTCCACTTT.

The V call is TRBV29-1, the J call TRBJ2-5; 11 nucleotides line up with TRBD2. This CDR3 comprises 17 residues. V lost 0 bases to trimming and J lost 5 bases; unmatched junction nucleotides: 11. Germline lookup yields CDR1 SQVTM and CDR2 ANQGSEA. The CDR3 sequence: CSVEDIRASGGRETQYF. CDR3 coding DNA: TGCAGCGTTGAAGATATTCGGGCTAGCGGGGGGCGGGAGACCCAGTACTTC.

This chain links TRBV27 with TRBJ2-7; D is perhaps TRBD1 (6 bases). CDR3 length: 15 residues. The germline V gene encodes CDR1 MNHEY and CDR2 SMNVEV (reference sequence). The V end was cut by 2 bases, the J end by 0 bases, with 11 bases between. DNA for the CDR3: TGTGCCAGCAGTTTAGGGGGCCCGACCTCCTACGAGCAGTACGTC. Its translation is CASSLGGPTSYEQYV.

The chain recombines TRBV3-1 with TRBJ2-2; D remains unclear. From germline, CDR1 is LGHDT and CDR2 YNNKEL (reference sequence). V was shortened by 1 base and J by 3 bases, with 9 bases between the two germline ends. The CDR3 consists of 15 residues. Written as DNA, the CDR3 is TGTGCCAGCAGCCAAGCGGGCAGCGACACCGGGGAGCTGTTTTTT. This translates into CASSQAGSDTGELFF.

This sequence joins TRBV9 and TRBJ2-5; no definite D call. Germline V lookup: CDR1 SGDLS, CDR2 YYNGEE. This CDR3 contains 17 residues. Trimming took off 3 bases at V and 5 bases at J, with 23 bases between the two ends. The chain's CDR3 is CASSDTPIGFEKETQYF. CDR3 sequence (DNA): TGTGCCAGCAGCGATACGCCCATCGGGTTCGAAAAGGAGACCCAGTACTTC.

DNA for the CDR3: TGTGCCAGCAGCTTAGGGGCAGGGTCGCCGCAGTATTTT. Protein product: CASSLGAGSPQYF. This chain uses TRBV11-2 with TRBJ2-3, with D possibly TRBD1 on 5 matching bases. V was pared by 1 base and J by 10 bases, with 12 bases between. Germline CDR1 SGHAT, CDR2 FQNNGV. The CDR3 has 13 amino acids.

The CDR3 DNA reads TGTGCCAGCAGCTCCCGGGACAGGGATCCCGGGGAGCTGTTTTTT. It codes for CASSSRDRDPGELFF. J is TRBJ2-2 and V is TRBV7-8; 9 nucleotides match TRBD1. Germline V gives CDR1 SGHVS, CDR2 FQNEAQ. The CDR3 contains 15 residues. After removal of 4 bases from V and 6 bases from J, the junction contained 6 bases not matched to a gene.

V and J are TRBV19 and TRBJ2-5; 8 nucleotides agree with TRBD1. The germline V gene encodes CDR1 LNHDA and CDR2 SQIVND (reference sequence). V was clipped by 6 bases and J by 2 bases; unmatched bases: 2. The CDR3 totals 13 residues. The DNA of the CDR3 is TGTGCCAGTAGGGACAGGGCACAAGAGACCCAGTACTTC. Its protein product is CASRDRAQETQYF.

The V gene is TRBV12-3 or TRBV12-4, the J gene TRBJ2-5; TRBD2 aligns across 7 bases. V gave up 5 bases and J gave up 3 bases; unmatched junction bases: 6. The CDR3 consists of 14 residues. The DNA for the CDR3 is TGTGCCAGCAGTGTCCAGGGAGGGGAAGAGACCCAGTACTTC. As protein: CASSVQGGEETQYF.

DNA of the CDR3: TGCGCCAGCAGCCAAGAATGGGCATCAGGGAATGAGCAGTTCTTC. This translates into CASSQEWASGNEQFF. This chain connects TRBV4-1 to TRBJ2-1, with a weak D call TRBD1 (5 bases). Trimming left V 0 bases short and J 7 bases short, with 13 bases between. This CDR3 comprises 15 residues. The V gene's germline CDR1 is MGHRA and CDR2 YSYEKL.

The chain couples TRBV27 to TRBJ2-3, with D maybe TRBD1 (6 bases). This CDR3 region has 16 residues. Germline V gene lookup returns CDR1 MNHEY and CDR2 SMNVEV (reference sequence). Trimming removed 0 bases at V and 2 bases at J, with 12 bases between. DNA of the CDR3: TGTGCCAGCAGTTTATCGCAGGGGATAGCCACAGATACGCAGTATTTT. It codes for CASSLSQGIATDTQYF.

The V gene is TRBV7-9, the J gene TRBJ2-5; D might be TRBD2 (5 bases). Germline CDR1 SEHNR, CDR2 FQNEAQ (reference sequence). V gave up 5 bases and J gave up 0 bases, with 16 bases separating them. The CDR3 runs to 16 residues. The CDR3: CASSLAGGLNQETQYF. CDR3 nucleotides: TGTGCCAGCAGCCTTGCCGGTGGACTTAACCAAGAGACCCAGTACTTC.

This chain uses TRBV2 with TRBJ2-7, with a tentative D call TRBD2 (5 bases). The CDR3 is 13 amino acids. Germline lookup yields CDR1 SNHLY and CDR2 FYNNEI. V was pared by 3 bases and J by 2 bases, with 8 bases between. In nucleotides, the CDR3 is TGTGCCAGCAGTGATAGCGTTCCCTACGAGCAGTACGTC. Amino acid sequence: CASSDSVPYEQYV.

The chain employs TRBV14 and TRBJ2-7; TRBD1 agrees at 8 bases. The CDR3 has 15 amino acids. The trim removed 1 base at V and 3 bases at J, leaving 5 bases unmatched. In germline, CDR1 is SGHDN, CDR2 FVKESK. Here the CDR3 reads CASSQGTGPVYEQYF. CDR3 coding DNA: TGTGCCAGCAGCCAAGGGACAGGGCCGGTCTACGAGCAGTACTTC.

This chain links TRBV7-9 with TRBJ2-5, with TRBD1 matching over 7 bases. Germline lookup yields CDR1 SEHNR and CDR2 FQNEAQ (reference sequence). The CDR3 is made up of 15 amino acids. V lost 4 bases, J lost 2 bases, and 7 bases stayed unmatched. CDR3: CASSYWTGRQETQYF. The CDR3 DNA is TGTGCCAGCAGCTACTGGACAGGCCGACAAGAGACCCAGTACTTC.

This clonotype was observed a single time. The genes are TRBV6-5 and TRBJ2-7, with no clear D. Germline CDR1 is MNHEY and CDR2 is SVGAGI. Trimming removed 0 bases from V and 5 bases from J, with 8 bases in between. This CDR3 is 13 amino acids long. CDR3 sequence: CASSYSPRDEQYF. In DNA form, the CDR3 reads TGTGCCAGCAGTTACTCCCCCCGAGACGAGCAGTACTTC.

This clonotype appeared once. The chain couples TRBV6-4 to TRBJ2-5; D is uncertain. Per the germline V gene, CDR1 is MRHNA and CDR2 is SNTAGT. This CDR3 is 14 amino acids long. With 2 bases removed from V and 1 base from J, the gap between germline ends came to 8 bases. The CDR3 coding sequence is TGTGCCAGCAGTGACGGACGGTTCCAAGAGACCCAGTACTTC. Protein product: CASSDGRFQETQYF.

The chain links TRBV9 to TRBJ2-1; no reliable D call. The CDR3 totals 18 residues. Trimming stripped 2 bases from V and 5 bases from J, with 23 bases between. CDR1 and CDR2 from the germline V gene are SGDLS and YYNGEE. CDR3 in amino acids: CASSVNGPPVRTDNEQFF. The CDR3 DNA is TGTGCCAGCAGCGTTAATGGACCCCCGGTGAGGACCGACAATGAGCAGTTCTTC. Combining the CDR3 with reference TRBV9 and TRBJ2-1 gives the whole variable domain DSGVTQTPKHLITATGQRVTLRCSPRSGDLSVYWYQQSLDQGLQFLIQYYNGEERAKGNILERFSAQQFPDLHSELNLSSLELGDSALYFCASSVNGPPVRTDNEQFFGPGTRLTVL.

The chain is built from TRBV11-2 and TRBJ2-3; D uncertain. The V gene's germline CDR1 is SGHAT and CDR2 FQNNGV. V lost 0 bases, J lost 2 bases, and 18 bases lay in between. The CDR3 totals 18 residues. The CDR3 DNA reads as TGTGCCAGCAGCTTAGATGTTTATGTCGGATTTCCCACAGATACGCAGTATTTT. Its protein product is CASSLDVYVGFPTDTQYF.